The sequence of this T cell receptor (beta chain) was determined in a study of cytomegalovirus exposure and HLA in healthy donors. Study observations and caveats: A later analysis associated 16,951 TCR beta sequences with HLA alleles at a 0.05 false discovery rate. Reports showed the classifier diagnosing cytomegalovirus status with high specificity and sensitivity. Altogether, some 170 TCR beta chains were recorded as cytomegalovirus-associated.

Unrecorded immune exposures were likely, despite nominal health at sampling. This clone was observed a few times. As yet, its antigen is unknown. Amplification used 60 Vbeta primers and 13 Jbeta primers. Method: immunoSEQ multiplex PCR; TCRdb's copy keeps in-frame clones and lacks some. Here the sample spans some 130,000 clones, 78% being singletons. Germline V gene sequence: CDR1 MNHEY, CDR2 SMNVEV (reference sequence). Trimming at V came to 6 bases and at J to 0 bases, leaving 5 bases not matched to a gene. The length of the CDR3 is 15 residues. The V gene is TRBV27, the J gene TRBJ2-1; TRBD1 matches 7 bases. The sequence was obtained from a woman aged 40 to 49 in good health and CMV-seronegative. Sequenced material: PBMCs. Here the CDR3 reads CASRLQGSSYNEQFF. The CDR3 DNA is TGTGCCAGCAGGTTACAGGGGAGCTCCTACAATGAGCAGTTCTTC.